The following is a T cell receptor (beta chain) sequence with its context. Its antigen remains undetermined. Base qualities were left out, and no much larger clone turns up one base away. The donors were included in the validation cohort of roughly 120 subjects, a group kept apart from the roughly 610-subject first cohort. The entry originates in a study of cytomegalovirus exposure and HLA in healthy donors (dated by TCRdb to 2016 to 2017). The study in broad terms: According to a later analysis, one platform produced both the roughly 130 validation repertoires and the 666 repertoires of the first cohort. The study was designed to test whether signatures of past pathogen exposure could be identified by cataloging public T cell receptors. Besides the first cohort of roughly 660 subjects, a separate validation cohort made up of over 95 different subjects was used. To predict cytomegalovirus infection status, the study combined high-throughput TCR immunosequencing, statistical association of individual TCRs with disease status, and machine learning. On the study overall, not on this receptor specifically: In both the original and validation cohorts, the classifier was reported to diagnose cytomegalovirus status with high specificity and sensitivity. A later analysis had no HLA typing for the validation cohort, so co-occurrence there was scored across all 130 or so repertoires. Subsequent analysis determined that TCRs grouped into clusters in the first cohort also showed a tendency toward co-occurrence across the 90 to 150 validation repertoires, and 94% of cluster scores exceeded 0. Most TCR sequences were observed very rarely across donors, whereas some public TCRs were present in many individuals. In the study, around 160 TCR beta chains were listed as associated with cytomegalovirus. In vitro tests confirmed that a few of the cytomegalovirus-associated TCR beta chains recognize cytomegalovirus antigens. The authors suggested that the approach could potentially be generalized to other disease states and immunological phenotypes.

The library relied on the immunoSEQ multiplex PCR assay. Concerning the study's data processing: A statistical classification framework was built for diagnosing cytomegalovirus status from the catalog of TCR beta chain sequences. TCRdb's version of the immuneACCESS table is confined to in-frame rearrangements and falls short of the full clone set. An unresolved V gene accounts for under half of the shortfall where checked; the remainder is of unknown origin. V and J calls and clone size are given by that table; D and trimming were obtained from the DNA. The sample table holds 97,000 or so clones, of which approximately 95% were seen once. The top ten clones comprise approximately 1% of the sample. From a lookup of the germline V gene, CDR1 and CDR2 are SGHTA and FQGTGA. V loses 3 bases of germline sequence and J loses 4 bases, and the interval between the two ends is 9 bases. From cysteine to phenylalanine, the CDR3 is 13 amino acids long. Here the CDR3 DNA is all that survives: 39 bases in frame from base 1.

Sequencing used PBMCs. The V and J segments used are TRBV7-3 and TRBJ1-2, with the D gene too uncertain to name. This receptor was taken from a woman aged 18-29 years in good health and CMV-seronegative. The CDR3 protein: CASSFGDGYGYTF. At the DNA level, the sequence is TGTGCCAGCAGCTTCGGGGATGGCTATGGCTACACCTTC.